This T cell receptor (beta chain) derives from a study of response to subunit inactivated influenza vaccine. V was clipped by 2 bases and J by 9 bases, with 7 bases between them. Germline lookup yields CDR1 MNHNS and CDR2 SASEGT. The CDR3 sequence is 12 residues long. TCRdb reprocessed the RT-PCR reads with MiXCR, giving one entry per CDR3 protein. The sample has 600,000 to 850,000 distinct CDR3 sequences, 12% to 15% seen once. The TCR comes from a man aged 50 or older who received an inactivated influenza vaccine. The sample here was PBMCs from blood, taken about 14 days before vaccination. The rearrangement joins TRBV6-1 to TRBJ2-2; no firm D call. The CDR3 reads CASSELHRELFF. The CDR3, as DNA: TGTGCCAGCAGTGAACTGCACCGGGAGCTGTTTTTT.